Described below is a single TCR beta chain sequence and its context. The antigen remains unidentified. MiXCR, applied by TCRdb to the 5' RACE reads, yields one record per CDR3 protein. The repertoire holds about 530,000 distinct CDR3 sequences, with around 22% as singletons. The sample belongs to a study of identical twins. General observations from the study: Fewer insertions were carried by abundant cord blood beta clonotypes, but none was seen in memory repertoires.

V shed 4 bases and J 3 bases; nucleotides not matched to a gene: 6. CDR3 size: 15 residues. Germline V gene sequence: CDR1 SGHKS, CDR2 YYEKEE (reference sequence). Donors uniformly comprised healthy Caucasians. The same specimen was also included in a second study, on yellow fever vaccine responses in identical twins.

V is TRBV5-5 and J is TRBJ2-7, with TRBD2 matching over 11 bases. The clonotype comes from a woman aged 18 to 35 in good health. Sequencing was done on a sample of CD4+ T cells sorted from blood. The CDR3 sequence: CASSPGLADFYEQYF. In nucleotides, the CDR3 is TGTGCCAGCAGCCCGGGACTAGCGGACTTCTACGAGCAGTACTTC.